Each of the 21 T cell receptor beta chains below was sequenced from the same sample in a study of T-cell reconstitution after alpha-beta-depleted transplantation in children. During its preparation, the TCRbeta library received unique molecular identifiers. TCRdb independently ran MiXCR on the PCR reads; one entry per CDR3 protein. This sample has about 540,000 distinct CDR3 sequences, with approximately 20% found just once. Specimen: PBMCs from the stem cell graft donor, collected from the stem cell graft. The receptors were sampled from a human donor who donated a stem cell graft to a child with acute lymphoblastic leukemia.

The chain links TRBV11-2 to TRBJ2-5; possible D gene TRBD2, 5 bases. CDR1 and CDR2 from the germline V gene are SGHAT and FQNNGV. CDR3 length equals 15 residues. Trimming took off 2 bases at V and 5 bases at J, with 15 bases between the two ends. The chain's CDR3 is CASSLPGYSGETQYF. CDR3 sequence (DNA): TGTGCCAGCAGCTTACCGGGATACTCGGGGGAGACCCAGTACTTC.

This clonotype has at least ten counts. The chain combines TRBV10-3 with TRBJ2-5; 8 bases are a match to TRBD2. This CDR3 is 19 amino acids long. Germline trimming cut 4 bases from V and 3 bases from J; bases unmatched to any gene: 19. From germline, CDR1 is ENHRY and CDR2 SYGVKD. The CDR3 spells CAISATSGSLGNVEETQYF. CDR3 DNA: TGTGCCATCAGTGCTACCAGCGGGAGTCTCGGGAATGTAGAAGAGACCCAGTACTTC.

V usage is TRBV5-1 and J usage is TRBJ2-1; TRBD2 agrees at 7 bases. The CDR3 totals 15 residues. Germline-derived CDR1 and CDR2 are SGHRS and YFSETQ. V was pared by 0 bases and J by 2 bases, with 2 bases of the junction left unmatched. The CDR3 DNA sequence: TGCGCCAGCAGCTTGGGCCGGGGGGCCTACAATGAGCAGTTCTTC. Its protein is CASSLGRGAYNEQFF.

This rearrangement joins TRBV5-5 to TRBJ1-3; D not certain. CDR3 length equals 15 residues. Trimming pared 4 bases from V and 2 bases from J, leaving 13 bases between. In germline, CDR1 is SGHKS, CDR2 YYEKEE (reference sequence). CDR3 nucleotide sequence: TGTGCCAGCAGCCCGATCGGACTTACTGGAAACACCATATATTTT. It encodes CASSPIGLTGNTIYF.

The rearrangement uses TRBV7-9 and TRBJ1-1; no firm D call. Germline CDR1 and CDR2: SEHNR and FQNEAQ (reference sequence). CDR3 size: 13 residues. V was shortened by 3 bases and J by 5 bases, with 10 bases between the two germline ends. The CDR3 here is CASSFTDGTEAFF. The CDR3 DNA reads TGTGCCAGCAGCTTCACCGACGGTACTGAAGCTTTCTTT.

The chain has TRBV7-8 and TRBJ2-2, with D perhaps assigned TRBD1 or TRBD2 (5 bases each). Germline lookup yields CDR1 SGHVS and CDR2 FQNEAQ. The V end lost 4 bases, the J end lost 7 bases, and 13 bases lay between the germline ends. The CDR3 sequence is 14 residues long. CDR3 sequence: CASSSGHMSGELFF. CDR3 coding DNA: TGTGCCAGCAGCTCGGGGCATATGAGCGGGGAGCTGTTTTTT. The whole variable domain, remainder taken from reference TRBV7-8 and TRBJ2-2, is GAGVSQSPRYKVAKRGQDVALRCDPISGHVSLFWYQQALGQGPEFLTYFQNEAQLDKSGLPSDRFFAERPEGSVSTLKIQRTQQEDSAVYLCASSSGHMSGELFFGEGSRLTVL.

The rearrangement uses TRBV9 and TRBJ1-1; TRBD1 aligns across 7 bases. Germline-derived CDR1 and CDR2 are SGDLS and YYNGEE. J was trimmed by 0 bases and V by 4 bases; bases with no gene match: 6. The CDR3 length is 15 residues. CDR3 sequence (DNA): TGTGCCAGCAGCCTCGGACAGGTAATGAACACTGAAGCTTTCTTT. Translation gives CASSLGQVMNTEAFF. Variable domain in full (rest from reference TRBV9 and TRBJ1-1): DSGVTQTPKHLITATGQRVTLRCSPRSGDLSVYWYQQSLDQGLQFLIQYYNGEERAKGNILERFSAQQFPDLHSELNLSSLELGDSALYFCASSLGQVMNTEAFFGQGTRLTVV.

The chain uses TRBV4-1 and TRBJ2-3; 12 bases align to TRBD2. Germline trimming cut 1 base from V and 3 bases from J; bases unmatched to any gene: 8. Germline V lookup: CDR1 MGHRA, CDR2 YSYEKL. The CDR3 loop spans 18 amino acids. The CDR3, as DNA: TGCGCCAGCAGCCAAGGACTAGCGGGAGTCCTACTTACAGATACGCAGTATTTT. This translates into CASSQGLAGVLLTDTQYF.

The gene calls are TRBV29-1 and TRBJ2-7; the match to TRBD2 covers 11 bases. V was clipped by 3 bases and J by 4 bases; unmatched bases: 17. The V gene's germline CDR1 is SQVTM and CDR2 ANQGSEA. The CDR3 contains 18 residues. The CDR3 sequence: CSVDGLAGGKSGMYEQYF. The CDR3 nucleotides read TGCAGCGTTGATGGTCTAGCGGGAGGAAAATCAGGCATGTACGAGCAGTACTTC.

V and J are TRBV7-9 and TRBJ2-7, with a tentative D call TRBD2 (6 bases). This CDR3 has 14 residues. V was trimmed by 1 base and J by 4 bases, leaving 11 bases between them. Germline lookup yields CDR1 SEHNR and CDR2 FQNEAQ (reference sequence). The CDR3, as DNA: TGTGCCAGCAGCTTAGACGGGACTGGGTACGAGCAGTACTTC. Residues: CASSLDGTGYEQYF.

In its sample, this clonotype was seen a few times. V gene TRBV19 combines with J gene TRBJ1-2; D remains unclear. Germline V gene sequence: CDR1 LNHDA, CDR2 SQIVND (reference sequence). The CDR3 covers 13 residues. V dropped 5 bases and J dropped 8 bases, with 15 bases sitting between them. The CDR3 DNA sequence: TGTGCCAGTAGTGCGGGCCCGTTATGGGGCTACACCTTC. As protein: CASSAGPLWGYTF.

The chain links TRBV5-1 to TRBJ1-1, with D possibly being TRBD1 (6 bases). Trimming cost V 0 bases and J 6 bases, with 12 bases left between them. In germline, CDR1 is SGHRS, CDR2 YFSETQ. The CDR3 is made up of 14 amino acids. DNA of the CDR3: TGCGCCAGCAGCTTGGGTGGCAGGGGCGCTGAAGCTTTCTTT. This translates into CASSLGGRGAEAFF.

As concerns this clonotype: Just one base apart from a much larger clone, this may be a read error. J is TRBJ2-7 and V is TRBV5-5; D unclear. Germline V CDR1 and CDR2: SGHKS, YYEKEE (reference sequence). V was clipped by 3 bases and J by 0 bases, with 4 bases between them. This CDR3 has 12 residues. The CDR3 DNA is TGTGCCAGCAGCTGGACCTCCTACGAGCAGTACTTC. Amino acid sequence: CASSWTSYEQYF.

This clonotype was seen a handful of times. The chain links TRBV27 to TRBJ1-5; a weak D match, TRBD1 (5 bases). The CDR3 contains 14 residues. Germline values: CDR1 MNHEY, CDR2 SMNVEV (reference sequence). The V gene lost 6 bases and the J gene lost 6 bases, with 15 bases spanning the gap. The CDR3, as DNA: TGTGCCAGCAGGACTACCACAGGAAGTCAGCCCCAGCATTTT. Residues: CASRTTTGSQPQHF.

The rearrangement uses TRBV5-1 and TRBJ2-5; tentative D call: TRBD1 (5 bases). The CDR3 runs 17 residues. V was trimmed by 0 bases and J by 1 base, leaving 16 bases between them. The germline gives CDR1 SGHRS, CDR2 YFSETQ. This chain's CDR3 is CASSLAGGRAVQETQYF. CDR3 nucleotide sequence: TGCGCCAGCAGCTTGGCCGGCGGCAGGGCCGTCCAAGAGACCCAGTACTTC.

The chain recombines TRBV6-1 with TRBJ2-1; 10 bases align to TRBD2. The CDR3 has 18 amino acids. Germline CDR1 and CDR2: MNHNS and SASEGT. V dropped 4 bases and J dropped 2; count of bases not matched to a gene: 11. CDR3 DNA: TGTGCCAGCAGTGCAATCCCGAAGACTAGCGGGCCCTACAATGAGCAGTTCTTC. It is translated as CASSAIPKTSGPYNEQFF.

The rearrangement uses TRBV6-5 and TRBJ2-7, with TRBD2 matching 8 bases. CDR3 length: 15 residues. The germline V gene has CDR1 MNHEY and CDR2 SVGAGI. V was pared by 4 bases and J by 6 bases, with 11 bases of the junction left unmatched. The CDR3 protein is CASSSTSAPLTEQYF. The CDR3 nucleotides are TGTGCCAGCAGTTCGACTAGCGCCCCGCTAACCGAGCAGTACTTC.

This clonotype was recorded a few times. This chain uses TRBV5-1 with TRBJ1-2; no reliable D call. Trimming shortened V by 4 bases and J by 2 bases, and 9 bases separated the two germline ends. The CDR3 sequence is 13 residues long. CDR1 and CDR2 (germline): SGHRS, YFSETQ. CDR3 in amino acids: CASSLYSNYGYTF. The CDR3 bases are TGCGCCAGCAGCCTTTACAGCAACTATGGCTACACCTTC.

In this sample, this clonotype turned up a few times. V usage is TRBV15 and J usage is TRBJ1-1; D unclear. From germline, CDR1 is LNHNV and CDR2 YYDKDF (reference sequence). Trimming stripped 0 bases from V and 0 bases from J, with 5 bases between. The CDR3 extends over 14 amino acids. The CDR3 spells CATSREDMNTEAFF. The CDR3 DNA reads TGTGCCACCAGCAGAGAAGACATGAACACTGAAGCTTTCTTT.

The chain carries TRBV20-1 and TRBJ2-1; 9 nucleotides align to TRBD1. V lost 4 bases, J lost 7 bases, and 11 bases stayed unmatched. This CDR3 has 15 residues. Per germline, CDR1 DFQATT and CDR2 SNEGSKA (reference sequence). The CDR3 DNA reads TGCAGTGCTACCTACATTTCCGGGACAGGGAATGAGCAGTTCTTC. Translation: CSATYISGTGNEQFF.

The chain couples TRBV7-9 to TRBJ2-3; the match to TRBD2 covers 8 bases. The CDR3 spans 15 residues. With V trimmed by 4 bases and J by 4 bases, 7 bases remained unmatched. Germline CDR1 is SEHNR and CDR2 is FQNEAQ (reference sequence). The CDR3 nucleotides are TGTGCCAGCAGCTATAGCGGGGCCCCCGCAGATACGCAGTATTTT. Amino acid sequence: CASSYSGAPADTQYF.